This T cell receptor beta chain was captured by sequencing in a study of CD8+ T cells in alopecia areata. Looking at the study overall: In an open-label trial, patients got 5 to 10 mg tofacitinib twice daily. Treated patients' severity was scored by percentage of affected scalp area.

From germline, CDR1 is SNHLY and CDR2 FYNNEI. V was trimmed by 3 bases and J by 4 bases, leaving 7 bases between them. The CDR3 runs to 12 residues. Regarding this clone: No antigen is known for it.

RNA, once extracted, was reverse transcribed into cDNA for use as the sequencing template. Sequencing used immunoSEQ multiplex PCR; TCRdb keeps in-frame clones, though not all of them. Of approximately 7,400 clones listed, roughly 67% are singletons. General study findings and limits: Clonality was higher in lesional than normal scalp, especially in alopecia totalis/universalis.

The treatment: oral pan-JAK inhibitor, 5-10 mg twice daily. Samples from alopecia areata patients were lesional scalp punch biopsies and peripheral blood. The chain uses TRBV2 and TRBJ2-7; weak D call: TRBD1 (5 bases). This clonotype was sampled from a human donor with alopecia areata. The specimen was skin, collected at week 4, from a patient treated with tofacitinib. This CDR3 is CASSEAGYEQYF. The CDR3 nucleotides read TGTGCCAGCAGTGAGGCAGGGTACGAGCAGTACTTC.